The 32 T cell receptor beta chains listed next were all sequenced from one sample in a study of blood T cell repertoires in COVID-19. Profiled with immunoSEQ multiplex PCR; TCRdb holds only in-frame clones, not every one. The sample includes approximately 200,000 clones, under 90% of them seen just once. The sample taken for sequencing was peripheral blood. The receptors originated from a man over 45 with acute or convalescent COVID-19.

This chain joins TRBV7-9 and TRBJ1-1, with 9 bases lining up with TRBD1. With V trimmed by 4 bases and J by 5 bases, 11 bases remained unmatched. The CDR3 runs to 16 residues. Germline V CDR1 and CDR2: SEHNR, FQNEAQ (reference sequence). The CDR3 coding sequence is TGTGCCAGCAGCTCTCGACAGGGGGAGCTGTCGACTGAAGCTTTCTTT. Amino acid sequence: CASSSRQGELSTEAFF.

This chain links TRBV10-1 with TRBJ2-7, with TRBD2 as a possible D gene (7 bases). Trimming cost V 2 bases and J 7 bases, with 12 bases left between them. Germline CDR1 is WNHNN and CDR2 is SYGVQD (reference sequence). The CDR3 spans 13 residues. The DNA for the CDR3 is TGCGCCAGCAGTGAGGGGGGGGCCGCGGAGCAGTACTTC. This codes for CASSEGGAAEQYF.

The chain employs TRBV7-2 and TRBJ1-2, with unresolved D. CDR1 is SGHTA, CDR2 FQGNSA, per germline. The CDR3 is 12 residues long. V was shortened by 5 bases and J by 4 bases, with 8 bases between the two germline ends. The CDR3 loop is CASSTRSYGYTF. In DNA, the CDR3 is TGTGCCAGCAGCACCCGGAGCTATGGCTACACCTTC.

This chain connects TRBV19 to TRBJ1-2; TRBD1 agrees at 9 bases. Germline CDR1 and CDR2: LNHDA and SQIVND (reference sequence). There are 14 residues in the CDR3. The trim removed 4 bases at V and 8 bases at J, leaving 8 bases unmatched. CDR3 region: CASSTHRGLEGYTF. In nucleotides, the CDR3 is TGTGCCAGTAGTACCCACAGGGGGCTGGAGGGCTACACCTTC.

The chain uses TRBV6-1 and TRBJ1-5; TRBD1 aligns across 11 bases. Germline-derived CDR1 and CDR2 are MNHNS and SASEGT. The junction had 5 bases not matched to a gene; V was cut back by 6 bases and J by 7 bases. The length of the CDR3 is 14 residues. The CDR3 DNA reads TGTGCCAGCAGAGGGACAGGGGGAGAGCAGCCCCAGCATTTT. Protein: CASRGTGGEQPQHF.

The chain couples TRBV29-1 to TRBJ2-7, with D possibly being TRBD1 (5 bases). Germline V gene data show CDR1 as SQVTM and CDR2 as ANQGSEA. The CDR3 is made up of 12 amino acids. V shed 5 bases and J shed 3 bases, with 11 bases lying between them. CDR3 loop: CSVLAGIYEQYF. The CDR3 DNA follows: TGCAGCGTTTTAGCAGGGATCTACGAGCAGTACTTC.

This clone turned up a few times. The V gene is TRBV7-9, the J gene TRBJ2-7; D may be TRBD1 (7 bases). CDR1 and CDR2 (germline): SEHNR, FQNEAQ (reference sequence). The CDR3 has 15 amino acids. Trimming shortened V by 5 bases and J by 2 bases, and 16 bases separated the two germline ends. Written as DNA, the CDR3 is TGTGCCAGCAGCCTGAGCCAGGGGGAGGCCTACGAGCAGTACTTC. Its protein product is CASSLSQGEAYEQYF.

A remark on this clone: This specimen includes other DNA sequences encoding the same CDR3. The V and J genes are TRBV3-1 (or the pseudogene TRBV3-2) and TRBJ2-5; D is uncertain. Germline-derived CDR1 and CDR2 are LGHDT and YNNKEL (reference sequence). This CDR3 contains 13 residues. V shed 1 base and J shed 3 bases, with 6 bases lying between them. The CDR3 sequence is CASSQGREETQYF. The CDR3 DNA reads TGTGCCAGCAGCCAAGGCCGGGAAGAGACCCAGTACTTC.

This chain links TRBV11-2 with TRBJ2-7; D gene unclear. Between the trimmed V and J ends, which lost 1 base and 6 bases, there was a span of 19 bases. The germline gives CDR1 SGHAT, CDR2 FQNNGV. The CDR3 has 16 residues. The CDR3 coding sequence is TGTGCCAGCAGCTTAGCTTCCGCCACAGCCCTCCTCGAGCAGTACTTC. Translated: CASSLASATALLEQYF.

The chain joins TRBV5-4 to TRBJ2-7, with 10 positions matching TRBD1. The germline CDR1 and CDR2 sequences are SGHNT and YYREEE (reference sequence). J gave up 4 bases and V 3 bases, and 10 bases lay outside the gene matches. The CDR3 extends over 16 amino acids. The CDR3 sequence: CASSWVFGQGEYEQYF. The CDR3, as DNA: TGTGCCAGCAGCTGGGTTTTTGGACAGGGGGAATACGAGCAGTACTTC.

This chain connects TRBV11-2 to TRBJ1-5, with unresolved D. V lost 3 bases, J lost 1 base, and 10 bases lay in between. Germline lookup yields CDR1 SGHAT and CDR2 FQNNGV. This CDR3 is built from 15 residues. This CDR3 is CASSLDRGSNQPQHF. DNA for the CDR3: TGTGCCAGCAGCTTGGACCGAGGGAGCAATCAGCCCCAGCATTTT. The full variable domain, rest sourced from reference TRBV11-2 and TRBJ1-5, is EAGVAQSPRYKIIEKRQSVAFWCNPISGHATLYWYQQILGQGPKLLIQFQNNGVVDDSQLPKDRFSAERLKGVDSTLKIQPAKLEDSAVYLCASSLDRGSNQPQHFGDGTRLSIL.

The rearrangement uses TRBV7-9 and TRBJ2-7; 9 bases are shared with TRBD1. CDR3 length equals 17 residues. The germline V gene encodes CDR1 SEHNR and CDR2 FQNEAQ (reference sequence). V dropped 2 bases and J dropped 2; count of bases not matched to a gene: 10. The DNA of the CDR3 is TGTGCCAGCAGCTTACTGCCTTCGGGACAGGGCGCCTACGAGCAGTACTTC. Amino acids: CASSLLPSGQGAYEQYF.

The chain is built from TRBV5-4 and TRBJ1-5; D is possibly TRBD1 (6 bases). There are 16 residues in the CDR3. CDR1 is SGHNT, CDR2 YYREEE, per germline (reference sequence). The V end was cut by 0 bases, the J end by 6 bases, with 16 bases between. The CDR3 DNA reads TGTGCCAGCAGCTTGGCCGGAGCAGGGGCTGGTCAGCCCCAGCATTTT. Its translation: CASSLAGAGAGQPQHF.

For the CDR3, the DNA is TGTGCCAGCAGTAACCTCGGACAGTTAAATTCACCCCTCCACTTT. Its translation: CASSNLGQLNSPLHF. V gene TRBV6-1 combines with J gene TRBJ1-6; tentative D call: TRBD1 (6 bases). Germline CDR1 MNHNS, CDR2 SASEGT. The CDR3 has 15 residues. Trimming removed 5 bases at V and 7 bases at J, with 15 bases between.

The chain combines TRBV29-1 with TRBJ1-1; TRBD1 is a possible D gene (6 bases). Between the trimmed V and J ends, which lost 3 bases and 10 bases, there was a span of 18 bases. Germline CDR1 SQVTM, CDR2 ANQGSEA. The CDR3 totals 13 residues. CDR3 DNA: TGCAGCGTTGAGGACAGTGTCCTCTTATCAGCTTTCTTT. Amino acids: CSVEDSVLLSAFF.

V and J are TRBV7-9 and TRBJ2-7, with D possibly TRBD1 on 7 matching bases. V lost 5 bases and J lost 5, with 16 bases in between. The CDR3 runs to 14 residues. From germline, CDR1 is SEHNR and CDR2 FQNEAQ (reference sequence). The CDR3 sequence: CASSAGQRRNEQYF. As DNA, the CDR3 is TGTGCCAGCAGCGCGGGACAGCGTAGAAACGAGCAGTACTTC.

The V gene is TRBV7-2, the J gene TRBJ1-1; no reliable D call. Trimming took 6 bases from V and 5 from J, leaving 13 bases between them. The CDR3 sequence is 13 residues long. Germline assignment: CDR1 SGHTA and CDR2 FQGNSA. CDR3 residues: CASSPRKETEAFF. The CDR3 region has the DNA TGTGCCAGCAGTCCTAGGAAGGAAACTGAAGCTTTCTTT.

V is TRBV7-7 and J is TRBJ2-5; TRBD2 might be the D (6 bases). The CDR3 has 15 residues. The germline V gene encodes CDR1 SSHAT and CDR2 FNYEAQ (reference sequence). Trimming removed 1 base from V and 2 bases from J, with 11 bases in between. The CDR3 loop is CASSLGGVGQETQYF. The CDR3 DNA sequence: TGTGCCAGCAGCTTAGGGGGGGTAGGACAAGAGACCCAGTACTTC.

As DNA, the CDR3 is TGTGCCAGCAGTTTAGCGGGCTCGGGCTATGGCTACACCTTC. Protein sequence: CASSLAGSGYGYTF. This chain joins TRBV27 and TRBJ1-2; D ambiguous. The CDR3 totals 14 residues. CDR1 and CDR2 from the germline V gene are MNHEY and SMNVEV (reference sequence). Trimming took off 2 bases at V and 4 bases at J, with 11 bases between the two ends.

The chain employs TRBV3-1 (or the pseudogene TRBV3-2) and TRBJ2-6, with D possibly matching TRBD1 (5 bases). The ends were cut back, 2 bases at V and 2 bases at J, with 13 bases in the middle. Germline lookup yields CDR1 LGHDT and CDR2 YNNKEL (reference sequence). CDR3 size: 17 residues. CDR3 region: CASSQWGVIPGANVLTF. The CDR3 DNA reads as TGTGCCAGCAGCCAATGGGGCGTCATCCCTGGGGCCAACGTCCTGACTTTC.

The chain has TRBV29-1 and TRBJ1-1, with unresolved D. The CDR3 has 10 amino acids. The V end was cut by 5 bases, the J end by 8 bases, with 9 bases between. Germline V gene sequence: CDR1 SQVTM, CDR2 ANQGSEA. CDR3 nucleotides: TGCAGCGTTCAGCCGAGGGAAGCTTTCTTT. Its translation is CSVQPREAFF.

This chain joins TRBV7-2 and TRBJ1-3; TRBD1 matches at 10 bases. CDR1 and CDR2 from the germline V gene are SGHTA and FQGNSA. V was pared by 0 bases and J by 2 bases, with 7 bases of the junction left unmatched. The length of the CDR3 is 18 residues. The CDR3 spells CASSLAPTGTGAGNTIYF. CDR3 nucleotide sequence: TGTGCCAGCAGCTTAGCCCCCACCGGGACAGGGGCTGGAAACACCATATATTTT.

This rearrangement joins TRBV7-3 to TRBJ2-2; 8 positions match TRBD2. This CDR3 region has 16 residues. CDR1 and CDR2 from the germline V gene are SGHTA and FQGTGA. V shed 4 bases and J 3 bases; nucleotides not matched to a gene: 7. The CDR3 DNA reads TGTGCCAGCAGCTCACCTCGGGGGGGCTACACCGGGGAGCTGTTTTTT. Translating gives CASSSPRGGYTGELFF.

This sequence joins TRBV19 and TRBJ1-4, with D possibly TRBD1 on 5 matching bases. Trimming shortened V by 7 bases and J by 4 bases, and 13 bases separated the two germline ends. The V gene's germline CDR1 is LNHDA and CDR2 SQIVND (reference sequence). The CDR3 runs to 14 residues. This CDR3 reads CASKFREINEKLFF. The CDR3 DNA sequence: TGTGCCAGTAAATTCAGGGAAATTAATGAAAAACTGTTTTTT. The whole variable domain, filled in from reference TRBV19 and TRBJ1-4, reads DGGITQSPKYLFRKEGQNVTLSCEQNLNHDAMYWYRQDPGQGLRLIYYSQIVNDFQKGDIAEGYSVSREKKESFPLTVTSAQKNPTAFYLCASKFREINEKLFFGSGTQLSVL.

The J gene is TRBJ2-1, the V gene TRBV3-1 (or the pseudogene TRBV3-2); 10 nucleotides line up with TRBD1. The length of the CDR3 is 16 residues. Germline CDR1 reads LGHDT; CDR2 reads YNNKEL (reference sequence). V was clipped by 1 base and J by 6 bases; unmatched bases: 6. CDR3 nucleotides: TGTGCCAGCAGCCAAGGACAGGGGGCGCAGGGCAATGAGCAGTTCTTC. Amino acids: CASSQGQGAQGNEQFF.

This sequence joins TRBV12-3 or TRBV12-4 and TRBJ1-2; D gene unclear. Between the trimmed V and J ends, which lost 8 bases and 4 bases, there was a span of 11 bases. CDR3 length: 12 residues. The CDR3 loop reads CASRGNFYGYTF. As DNA, the CDR3 is TGTGCCAGCCGGGGAAACTTCTATGGCTACACCTTC.

The chain is built from TRBV3-1 (or the pseudogene TRBV3-2) and TRBJ2-1, with D tentatively TRBD1 (5 bases). Germline V gene sequence: CDR1 LGHDT, CDR2 YNNKEL (reference sequence). The V and J ends lost 2 bases and 6 bases respectively, with 14 bases between them. The CDR3 covers 15 residues. This chain's CDR3 is CASSQSADSVNEQFF. The CDR3 DNA reads as TGTGCCAGCAGCCAATCCGCCGACAGCGTCAATGAGCAGTTCTTC.

This clone was found once. The rearrangement uses TRBV30 and TRBJ2-1; 8 bases match TRBD2. Germline V lookup: CDR1 GTSNPN, CDR2 SVGIG (reference sequence). The CDR3 runs 16 residues. The trim removed 1 base at V and 0 bases at J, leaving 5 bases unmatched. The CDR3 reads CAWSAGGALSYNEQFF. CDR3 in DNA: TGTGCCTGGAGTGCGGGGGGGGCCCTCTCCTACAATGAGCAGTTCTTC.

V is TRBV29-1 and J is TRBJ1-5; weak D call: TRBD1 (6 bases). The CDR3 covers 14 residues. Trimming removed 6 bases at V and 2 bases at J, with 14 bases between. Per germline, CDR1 SQVTM and CDR2 ANQGSEA. DNA for the CDR3: TGCAGCGTCGTTCCGGGGGGCGGCAATCAGCCCCAGCATTTT. Its translation: CSVVPGGGNQPQHF.

CDR3 DNA sequence: TGTGCCAGCAGCGGACAGGGGGCGAGGACTGAAGCTTTCTTT. Translation gives CASSGQGARTEAFF. This chain links TRBV5-8 with TRBJ1-1; 11 nucleotides match TRBD1. The V and J ends lost 4 bases and 5 bases, in that order; junction bases with no gene match: 4. Germline V gene data show CDR1 as SGHTS and CDR2 as YDEGEE. CDR3 length: 14 residues.

In its sample, this clone was seen many times. The chain combines TRBV4-1 with TRBJ2-1; TRBD2 might be the D (5 bases). From germline, CDR1 is MGHRA and CDR2 YSYEKL. The CDR3 spans 14 residues. Trimming shortened V by 1 base and J by 8 bases, and 12 bases separated the two germline ends. Here the CDR3 reads CASSQAEGRDEQFF. In DNA form, the CDR3 reads TGCGCCAGCAGCCAAGCAGAGGGCCGGGATGAGCAGTTCTTC.

V and J are TRBV2 and TRBJ1-1; D is unresolved. V was trimmed by 7 bases and J by 0 bases, leaving 3 bases between them. The CDR3 is 11 amino acids. Germline V lookup: CDR1 SNHLY, CDR2 FYNNEI. The CDR3 protein is CASIMNTEAFF. In DNA form, the CDR3 reads TGTGCCAGCATCATGAACACTGAAGCTTTCTTT.